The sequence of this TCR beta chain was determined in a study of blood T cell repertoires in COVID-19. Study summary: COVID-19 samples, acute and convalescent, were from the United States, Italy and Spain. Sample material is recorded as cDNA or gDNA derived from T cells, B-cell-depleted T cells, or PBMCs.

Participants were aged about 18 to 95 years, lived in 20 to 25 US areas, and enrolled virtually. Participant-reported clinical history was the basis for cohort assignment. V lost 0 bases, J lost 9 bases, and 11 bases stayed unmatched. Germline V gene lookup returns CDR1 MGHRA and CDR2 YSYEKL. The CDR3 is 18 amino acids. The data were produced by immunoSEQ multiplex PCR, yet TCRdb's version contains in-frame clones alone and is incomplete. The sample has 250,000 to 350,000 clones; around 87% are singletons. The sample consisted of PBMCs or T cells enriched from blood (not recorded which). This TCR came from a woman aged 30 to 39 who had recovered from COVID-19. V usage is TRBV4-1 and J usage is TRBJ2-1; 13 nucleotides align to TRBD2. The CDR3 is CASSQDPGGLAGAPEQFF. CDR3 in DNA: TGCGCCAGCAGCCAAGATCCAGGAGGACTAGCGGGAGCCCCTGAGCAGTTCTTC.